The TCR beta chain described here comes from a study of breast tumors, draining lymph nodes, adjacent tissues. Study-level points and caveats: Luminal-like breast cancer showed significantly greater tumor-nontumor repertoire similarity than basal-like breast cancer did.

Each CDR3 protein gets one entry after TCRdb re-called the multiplex PCR reads with MiXCR. The sample has more than 50,000 distinct CDR3 sequences, under 45% seen once; the top ten hold approximately 10%. Points on this clonotype: No antigen is known for it. This may be a read error, as it is one base from a much larger clone. This CDR3 fails to terminate in the conserved phenylalanine or tryptophan, so it likely reflects a read error.

This CDR3 contains 13 residues. The V segment lost 7 bases and the J segment 11 bases; nucleotides outside the gene matches: 11. Per germline, CDR1 DFQATT and CDR2 SNEGSKA (reference sequence). The rearrangement joins TRBV20-1 to TRBJ1-1; 12 bases line up with TRBD1. The origin of this receptor is a female donor with breast cancer. Some clones in this sample may be carry-over from other donors' samples. Material for sequencing was breast tumor tissue. Here the CDR3 DNA reads TGCAGTGTTCCGGGACAGGGGGCGGGGTCGGCTTTCTCT. As protein: CSVPGQGAGSAFS.